Listed below are T cell receptor beta chains from one sample, sequenced in a study of blood T cell repertoires in COVID-19. Here immunoSEQ multiplex PCR was the method, and the copy in TCRdb shows in-frame clones only, minus some. The repertoire holds roughly 200,000 clones, with about four fifths as singletons. The material sequenced was peripheral blood. These receptors originate from a man aged 40-49 years with active or convalescent COVID-19. Both conserved end residues are part of each CDR3. Fields, in order: clone size, V gene, J gene, D gene, CDR3 DNA, CDR3 protein. The D gene is left open where the match is weak. Some rows have no size entry. The others give once, few or many, or a class for an expanded clone.

>NA|TRBV7-9|TRBJ1-2|TRBD1
TGTGCCAGCAGCTTAGCGGGACAGGGAGATGGCTACACCTTC
CASSLAGQGDGYTF
>NA|TRBV25-1|TRBJ1-2|NA
TGTGCCAGCAGTGAATGGGGGGGCGGCTATGGCTACACCTTC
CASSEWGGGYGYTF
>NA|TRBV28|TRBJ1-5|NA
TGTGCCGTACACGAGACTGGTCAGCCCCAGCATTTT
CAVHETGQPQHF
>NA|TRBV5-1|TRBJ2-5|TRBD2
TGCGCCAGCAGCTCCTCCGGGACTAGCGGCTCGGGGGCCCAGTACTTC
CASSSSGTSGSGAQYF
>NA|TRBV10-1|TRBJ1-5|NA
TGCGCCAGCAGTGCGGCGGGCTCGGGGCCCCAGCATTTT
CASSAAGSGPQHF
>NA|TRBV7-2|TRBJ1-5|TRBD1
TGTGCCAGCAGCTTGCAGGGGGCGAACAATCAGCCCCAGCATTTT
CASSLQGANNQPQHF
>NA|TRBV27|TRBJ1-2|NA
TGTGCCAGCAGTTTATTGGGGGGAGGGGACGGCTACACCTTC
CASSLLGGGDGYTF
>few|TRBV6-5|TRBJ1-6|TRBD1
TGTGCCACGACAGGGAACAATTCACCCCTCCACTTT
CATTGNNSPLHF
>NA|TRBV10-3|TRBJ2-3|TRBD1
TGTGCCACCAAGGACAGGGGGCAGGAAGATACGCAGTATTTT
CATKDRGQEDTQYF
>NA|TRBV24-1|TRBJ1-5|NA
TGTGCCACCAGCGACGTACAGGGTAATAATCAGCCCCAGCATTTT
CATSDVQGNNQPQHF
>NA|TRBV30|TRBJ2-3|TRBD2
TGTGCCTGGAGTGCTAGACCTAGCGGGGGCACAGATACGCAGTATTTT
CAWSARPSGGTDTQYF
>NA|TRBV7-2|TRBJ1-2|TRBD1
TGTGCCAGCAGCGGACAGGCCTTAGCTAACTATGGCTACACCTTC
CASSGQALANYGYTF
>few|TRBV14|TRBJ1-1|NA
TGTGCCAGCAGCAACTCGGGACATTTGACGCAAGCTTTCTTT
CASSNSGHLTQAFF
>NA|TRBV30|TRBJ1-4|TRBD1
TGTGCCTGGAGGACAGGGGTTGAAAAACTGTTTTTT
CAWRTGVEKLFF
>NA|TRBV19|TRBJ2-2|TRBD2
TGTGCCAGTACCCGGACTAGCGGAGCCACGAACACCGGGGAGCTGTTTTTT
CASTRTSGATNTGELFF
>NA|TRBV3-1/TRBV3-2|TRBJ1-6|TRBD1
TGTGCCAGCGGGACAGGTACCATCTCGTGGGTTTCACCCCTCCACTTT
CASGTGTISWVSPLHF
>NA|TRBV6-5|TRBJ2-7|TRBD2
TGTGCCAGCAGTCTACGGACTAGCGGGAGCTACGAGCAGTACTTC
CASSLRTSGSYEQYF
>NA|TRBV6-5|TRBJ1-5|NA
TGTGCCAGCGCACCGGTCGGGGGCAATCAGCCCCAGCATTTT
CASAPVGGNQPQHF
>once|TRBV6-2/TRBV6-3|TRBJ1-1|TRBD1
TGTGCCAGCAGTCCCGGGACAGAAACGACTGAAGCTTTCTTT
CASSPGTETTEAFF
>NA|TRBV10-3|TRBJ1-3|NA
TGTGCCATCAGTCAAAAGGACACCTCTGGAAACACCATATATTTT
CAISQKDTSGNTIYF
>NA|TRBV7-9|TRBJ1-4|TRBD1
TGTGCCAGCAGCGTGGGACAGGGAGGGGAAAAACTGTTTTTT
CASSVGQGGEKLFF
>NA|TRBV6-5|TRBJ2-7|TRBD1
TGTGCCAGCGGAATGGGACAGTCCTACGAGCAGTACTTC
CASGMGQSYEQYF
>few|TRBV30|TRBJ1-5|NA
TGTGCCTGGAGCGCAGGGGAGAATCAGCCCCAGCATTTT
CAWSAGENQPQHF
>NA|TRBV30|TRBJ2-7|NA
TGTGCCTGGTCCGGGGGCTACGAGCAGTACTTC
CAWSGGYEQYF
>NA|TRBV18|TRBJ1-6|TRBD1
TGTGCCAGCTCACCATTACAGGGGGCTCGATCACCCCTCCACTTT
CASSPLQGARSPLHF
>few|TRBV24-1|TRBJ2-2|NA
TGTGCCACCAGGGGCAGGGGGGATTCCGGGGAGCTGTTTTTT
CATRGRGDSGELFF
>once|TRBV11-2|TRBJ1-2|TRBD1
TGTGCCAGCCAACGCGGACAGGGGTATGGCTACACCTTC
CASQRGQGYGYTF
>NA|TRBV2|TRBJ2-2|TRBD1
TGTGCCAGCAGTTCCGGGACAGGGAACACCGGGGAGCTGTTTTTT
CASSSGTGNTGELFF
>NA|TRBV5-6|TRBJ1-2|TRBD1
TGTGCCAGCAGCTGGGACAGGGAGGACACCTTC
CASSWDREDTF
>NA|TRBV5-6|TRBJ1-1|TRBD1
TGTGCCAGCAGCTTGGGCAGGAACAGGGGTTTCCGGGCTGAAGCTTTCTTT
CASSLGRNRGFRAEAFF
>once|TRBV29-1|TRBJ2-5|NA
TGCAGCGTTGCGTCAGGGGTTTTGGGGGAAGAGACCCAGTACTTC
CSVASGVLGEETQYF
>few|TRBV11-2|TRBJ2-3|TRBD2
TGTGCCAGCAGCTTGCCCCTCGTAGCGGGTAGCACAGATACGCAGTATTTT
CASSLPLVAGSTDTQYF
>once|TRBV6-1|TRBJ2-1|NA
TGTGCCAGCAGTGACAGGGGCCACAATGAGCAGTTCTTC
CASSDRGHNEQFF
>NA|TRBV30|TRBJ1-5|TRBD1
TGTGCCTGGGCGAGGCGGGACAGCCGAGACGCCCGTAGCAATCAGCCCCAGCATTTT
CAWARRDSRDARSNQPQHF
>NA|TRBV2|TRBJ1-2|TRBD1
TGTGCCAGCAGTGAAGCGGGACAGATAAACTATGGCTACACCTTC
CASSEAGQINYGYTF
>NA|TRBV6-2/TRBV6-3|TRBJ2-3|NA
TGTGCCAGCAGCCCTAGACAGGATACGCAGTATTTT
CASSPRQDTQYF
>NA|TRBV25-1|TRBJ1-1|NA
TGTGCCAGCAGTCAACCCCGGGGAGGGAACACTGAAGCTTTCTTT
CASSQPRGGNTEAFF
>few|TRBV6-5|TRBJ1-5|TRBD1
TGTGCCAGCAGTCCCGACAGGGGCAATCAGCCCCAGCATTTT
CASSPDRGNQPQHF
>NA|TRBV6-2/TRBV6-3|TRBJ2-2|TRBD1
TGTGCCAGCAGTTACTCGAGTATTGGGACAGGGGAGGCCGGGGAGCTGTTTTTT
CASSYSSIGTGEAGELFF
>NA|TRBV2|TRBJ1-1|NA
TGTGCCAGCAGTGGCCCCGGGGGGAACACTGAAGCTTTCTTT
CASSGPGGNTEAFF
>few|TRBV7-9|TRBJ2-5|NA
TGTGCCAGCAGCTTAGCGGGGGGCCAAGAGACCCAGTACTTC
CASSLAGGQETQYF
>NA|TRBV6-5|TRBJ1-2|NA
TGTGCCAGCAGTTACTCCGTCCCTAACTATGGCTACACCTTC
CASSYSVPNYGYTF
>NA|TRBV9|TRBJ1-1|TRBD1
TGTGCCAGCAGCCCGAGACAGGGCCAGAACACTGAAGCTTTCTTT
CASSPRQGQNTEAFF